The sequence of this T cell receptor (beta chain) was determined in a study of a mutant IDH1 vaccine in newly diagnosed glioma. The wider study: Among treated patients, approximately 62% were male and around 40% female, and mean age was 40.4 years. Earlier care involved radiotherapy, temozolomide, or both, and the majority received both. Study-level findings and limits: Pseudoprogression seemed unlinked to shifts in top peripheral T cell clonotypes.

Time point: baseline, week 1 (first vaccination visit). Regarding treatment: pre-vaccination baseline after standard-of-care therapy. Libraries were prepared by immunoSEQ multiplex PCR; TCRdb keeps only in-frame clonotypes and omits some of them. Among about 88,000 clones listed, roughly 87% were seen once. The ends lost 3 bases at V and 5 bases at J; junction bases unmatched: 3. Germline V CDR1 and CDR2: MGHRA, YSYEKL. This CDR3 is 13 amino acids long. Concerning this clone itself: Its antigen is unidentified.

This chain links TRBV4-1 with TRBJ2-5; 7 nucleotides align to TRBD2. The TCR sequence derives from a man aged 40-49 years with glioma. Some clones in this sample may be carry-over from other donors' samples. The sample was PBMCs, taken from a glioma patient treated with radiotherapy, temozolomide or both. The CDR3 coding sequence is TGCGCCAGCAGCCAGGTGGGAGGGGAGACCCAGTACTTC. Amino acids: CASSQVGGETQYF.